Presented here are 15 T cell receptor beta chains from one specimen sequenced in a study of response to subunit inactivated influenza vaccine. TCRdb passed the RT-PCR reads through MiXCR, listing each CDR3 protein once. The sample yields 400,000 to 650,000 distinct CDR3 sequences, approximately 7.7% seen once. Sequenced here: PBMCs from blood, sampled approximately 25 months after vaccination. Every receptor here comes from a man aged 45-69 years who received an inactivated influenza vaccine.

The CDR3 here is CASSPGTADSNQPQHF. In DNA, the CDR3 is TGTGCCAGCAGCCCTGGGACCGCTGATAGCAATCAGCCCCAGCATTTT. The chain employs TRBV4-2 and TRBJ1-5; D is possibly TRBD1 (5 bases). The CDR3 consists of 16 residues. The germline CDR1 and CDR2 sequences are LGHNA and YNFKEQ. V was trimmed by 4 bases and J by 0 bases, leaving 13 bases between them.

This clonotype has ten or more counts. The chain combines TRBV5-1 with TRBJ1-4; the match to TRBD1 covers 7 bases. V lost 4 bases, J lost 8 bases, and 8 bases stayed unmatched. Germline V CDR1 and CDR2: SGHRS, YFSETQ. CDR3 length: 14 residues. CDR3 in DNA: TGCGCCAGCAGCCTAACAGGGGAAGGCGAAAAACTGTTTTTT. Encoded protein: CASSLTGEGEKLFF.

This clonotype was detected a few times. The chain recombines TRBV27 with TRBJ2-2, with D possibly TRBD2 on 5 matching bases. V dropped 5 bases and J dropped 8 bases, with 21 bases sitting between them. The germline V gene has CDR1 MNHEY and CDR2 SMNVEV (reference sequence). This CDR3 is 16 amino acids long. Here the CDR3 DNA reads TGTGCCAGCAGTCTCACCCTCGGCAGAGGGCCTGGGGAGCTGTTTTTT. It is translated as CASSLTLGRGPGELFF.

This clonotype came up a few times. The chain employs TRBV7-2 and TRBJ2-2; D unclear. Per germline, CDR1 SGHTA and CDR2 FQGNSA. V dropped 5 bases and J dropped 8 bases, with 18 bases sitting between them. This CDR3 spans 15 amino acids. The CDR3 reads CASSPPRPTGGELFF. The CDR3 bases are TGTGCCAGCAGCCCCCCCCGGCCCACTGGGGGGGAGCTGTTTTTT.

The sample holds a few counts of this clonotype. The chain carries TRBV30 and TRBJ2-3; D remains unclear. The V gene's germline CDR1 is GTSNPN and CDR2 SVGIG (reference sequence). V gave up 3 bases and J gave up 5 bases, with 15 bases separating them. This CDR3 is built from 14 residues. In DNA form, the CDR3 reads TGTGCCTGGAGCTCGGGTTCTTGGCTAGATACGCAGTATTTT. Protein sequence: CAWSSGSWLDTQYF. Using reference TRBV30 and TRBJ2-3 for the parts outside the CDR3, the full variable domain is SQTIHQWPATLVQPVGSPLSLECTVEGTSNPNLYWYRQAAGRGLQLLFYSVGIGQISSEVPQNLSASRPQDRQFILSSKKLLLSDSGFYLCAWSSGSWLDTQYFGPGTRLTVL.

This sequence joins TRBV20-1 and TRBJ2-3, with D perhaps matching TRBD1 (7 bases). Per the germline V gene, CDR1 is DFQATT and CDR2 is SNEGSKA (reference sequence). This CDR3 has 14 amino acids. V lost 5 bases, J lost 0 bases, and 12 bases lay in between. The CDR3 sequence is CSALPGGSTDTQYF. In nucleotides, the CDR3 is TGCAGTGCTCTCCCAGGGGGGAGCACAGATACGCAGTATTTT.

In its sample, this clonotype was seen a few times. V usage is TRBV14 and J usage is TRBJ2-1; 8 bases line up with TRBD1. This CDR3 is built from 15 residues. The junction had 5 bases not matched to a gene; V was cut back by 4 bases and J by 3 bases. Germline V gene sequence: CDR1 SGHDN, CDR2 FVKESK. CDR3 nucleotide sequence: TGTGCCAGCAGCCGACGGACAGGGCGCTACAATGAGCAGTTCTTC. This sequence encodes CASSRRTGRYNEQFF. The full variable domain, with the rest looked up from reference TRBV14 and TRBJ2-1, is EAGVTQFPSHSVIEKGQTVTLRCDPISGHDNLYWYRRVMGKEIKFLLHFVKESKQDESGMPNNRFLAERTGGTYSTLKVQPAELEDSGVYFCASSRRTGRYNEQFFGPGTRLTVL.

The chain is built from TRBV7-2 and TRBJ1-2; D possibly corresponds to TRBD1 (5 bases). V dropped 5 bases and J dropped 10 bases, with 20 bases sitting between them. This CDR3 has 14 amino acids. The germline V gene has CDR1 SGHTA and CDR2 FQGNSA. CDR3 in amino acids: CASSATGTAFLYTF. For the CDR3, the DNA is TGTGCCAGCAGCGCCACCGGGACGGCGTTTCTCTACACCTTC.

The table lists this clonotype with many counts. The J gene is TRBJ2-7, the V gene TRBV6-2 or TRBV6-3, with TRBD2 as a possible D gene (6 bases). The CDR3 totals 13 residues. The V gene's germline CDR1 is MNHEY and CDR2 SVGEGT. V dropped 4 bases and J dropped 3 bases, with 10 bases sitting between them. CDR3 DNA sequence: TGTGCCAGCAGTTTGGGACTGAACTACGAGCAGTACTTC. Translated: CASSLGLNYEQYF.

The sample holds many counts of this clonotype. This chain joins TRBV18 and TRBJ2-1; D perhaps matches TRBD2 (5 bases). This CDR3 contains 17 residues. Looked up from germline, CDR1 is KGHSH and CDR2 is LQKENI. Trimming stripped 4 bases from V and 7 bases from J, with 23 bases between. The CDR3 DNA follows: TGTGCCAGCTCACATATGTCACTAGTCCTAGAGGCTAATGAGCAGTTCTTC. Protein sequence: CASSHMSLVLEANEQFF.

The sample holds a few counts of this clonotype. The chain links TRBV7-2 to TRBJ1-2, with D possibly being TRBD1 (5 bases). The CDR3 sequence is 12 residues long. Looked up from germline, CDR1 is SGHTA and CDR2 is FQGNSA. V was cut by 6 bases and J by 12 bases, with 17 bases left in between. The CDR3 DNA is TGTGCCAGCAGTCGAGACGCGGGGCCGAACACCTTC. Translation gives CASSRDAGPNTF.

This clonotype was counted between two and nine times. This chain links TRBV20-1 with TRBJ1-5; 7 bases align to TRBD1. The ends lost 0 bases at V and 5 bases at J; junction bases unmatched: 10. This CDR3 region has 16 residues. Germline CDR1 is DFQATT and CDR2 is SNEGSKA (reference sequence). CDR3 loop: CSARDAGRGFYQPQHF. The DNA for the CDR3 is TGCAGTGCTAGAGATGCGGGCAGGGGGTTCTATCAGCCCCAGCATTTT.

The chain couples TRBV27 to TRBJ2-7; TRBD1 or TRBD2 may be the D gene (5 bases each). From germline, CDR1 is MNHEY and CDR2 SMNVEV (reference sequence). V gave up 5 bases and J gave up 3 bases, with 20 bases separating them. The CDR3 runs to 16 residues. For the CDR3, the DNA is TGTGCCAGCAGTCGACGACCGGGGCAGCGGAGCTACGAGCAGTACTTC. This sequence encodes CASSRRPGQRSYEQYF.

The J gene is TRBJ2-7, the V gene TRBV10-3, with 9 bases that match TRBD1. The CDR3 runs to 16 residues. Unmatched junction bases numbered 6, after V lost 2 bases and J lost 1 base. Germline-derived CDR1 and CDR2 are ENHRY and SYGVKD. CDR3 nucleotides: TGTGCCATCAGTGAGGGAAGACAGGGGGTTTCCTACGAGCAGTACTTC. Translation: CAISEGRQGVSYEQYF.

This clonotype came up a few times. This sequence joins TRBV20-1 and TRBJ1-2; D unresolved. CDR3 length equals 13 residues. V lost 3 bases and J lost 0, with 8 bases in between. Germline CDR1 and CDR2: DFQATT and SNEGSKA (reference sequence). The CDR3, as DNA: TGCAGTGCTAGGGGAGGGACTAACTATGGCTACACCTTC. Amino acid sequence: CSARGGTNYGYTF.